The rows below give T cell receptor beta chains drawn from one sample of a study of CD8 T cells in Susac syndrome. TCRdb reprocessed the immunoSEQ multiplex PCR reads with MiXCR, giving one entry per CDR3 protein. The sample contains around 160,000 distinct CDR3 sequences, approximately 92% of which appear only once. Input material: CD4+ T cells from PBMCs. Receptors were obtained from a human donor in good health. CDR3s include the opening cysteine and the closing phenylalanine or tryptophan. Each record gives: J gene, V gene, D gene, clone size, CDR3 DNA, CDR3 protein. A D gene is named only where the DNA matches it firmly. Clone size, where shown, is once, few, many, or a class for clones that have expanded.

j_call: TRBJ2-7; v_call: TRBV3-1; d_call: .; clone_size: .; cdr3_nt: TGTGCCAGCAGCCGTGCCCAGTTCGGCGAGCAGTACTTC; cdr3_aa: CASSRAQFGEQYF
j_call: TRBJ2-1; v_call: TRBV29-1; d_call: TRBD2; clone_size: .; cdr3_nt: TGCAGCGGTGGGGATCGCGGGGGGTACAATGAGCAGTTCTTC; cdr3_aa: CSGGDRGGYNEQFF
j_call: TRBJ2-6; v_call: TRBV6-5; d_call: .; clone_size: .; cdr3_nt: TGTGCCAGCAGTTCCGCTGGGGCCAACGTCCTGACTTTC; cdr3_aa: CASSSAGANVLTF
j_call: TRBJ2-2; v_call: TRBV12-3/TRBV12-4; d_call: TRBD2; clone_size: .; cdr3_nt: TGTGCCAGCAGGATGACTAGCGGGGTCACCGGGGAGCTGTTTTTT; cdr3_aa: CASRMTSGVTGELFF
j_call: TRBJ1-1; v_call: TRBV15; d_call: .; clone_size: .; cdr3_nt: TGTGCCACCAGCAGAGGGGAGGTGGGCACTGAAGCTTTCTTT; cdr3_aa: CATSRGEVGTEAFF
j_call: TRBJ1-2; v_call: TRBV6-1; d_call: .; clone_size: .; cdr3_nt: TGTGCCAGCAGTGAACCCGGTGGGAGGGGATCTTGGTATGGCTACACCTTC; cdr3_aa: CASSEPGGRGSWYGYTF
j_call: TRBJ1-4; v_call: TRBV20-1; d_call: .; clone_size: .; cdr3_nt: TGCAGTGCTAGAGAGGGAACAAATGAAAAACTGTTTTTT; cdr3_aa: CSAREGTNEKLFF
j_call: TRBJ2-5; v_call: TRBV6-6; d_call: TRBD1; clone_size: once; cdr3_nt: TGTGCCAGCAGTCGAATGGGGACAGAAGAGACCCAGTACTTC; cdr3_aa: CASSRMGTEETQYF
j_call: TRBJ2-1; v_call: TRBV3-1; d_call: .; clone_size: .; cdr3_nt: TGTGCCAGCAGCCAAGCAGCGAATCCGTTGGGAAATGAGCAGTTCTTC; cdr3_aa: CASSQAANPLGNEQFF
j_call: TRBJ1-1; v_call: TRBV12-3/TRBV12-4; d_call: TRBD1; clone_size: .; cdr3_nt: TGTGCCAGCAGTCTTACAGGGGGCTGGACTGAAGCTTTCTTT; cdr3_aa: CASSLTGGWTEAFF
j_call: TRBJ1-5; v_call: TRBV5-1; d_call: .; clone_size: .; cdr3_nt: TGCGCCAGCAGCTTGGAGGGTTATGAGCCCCAGCATTTT; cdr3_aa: CASSLEGYEPQHF
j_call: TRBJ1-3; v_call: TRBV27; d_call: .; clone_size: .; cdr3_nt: TGTGCCAGCAGTTTCAAGGGGTTTCCCTCTGGAAACACCATATATTTT; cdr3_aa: CASSFKGFPSGNTIYF
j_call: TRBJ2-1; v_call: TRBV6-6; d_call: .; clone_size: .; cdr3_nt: TGTGCCACTACCGGTGGGGTGCTGCGCTCCTACAATGAGCAGTTCTTC; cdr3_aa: CATTGGVLRSYNEQFF
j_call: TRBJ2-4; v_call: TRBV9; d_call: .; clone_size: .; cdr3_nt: TGTGCCAGCAGCCTCTCCGACAGCCGAGGGGACATTCAGTACTTC; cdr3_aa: CASSLSDSRGDIQYF
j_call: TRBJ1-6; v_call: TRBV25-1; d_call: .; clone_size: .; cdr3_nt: TGTGCCAGCAGTGAACTTAGGGCTCGGGACGATTCACCCCTCCACTTT; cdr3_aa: CASSELRARDDSPLHF
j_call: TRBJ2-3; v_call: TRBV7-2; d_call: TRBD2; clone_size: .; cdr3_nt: TGTGCCAGCAGCTACGGACTAGCGGGGGGCGGAGATACGCAGTATTTT; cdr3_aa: CASSYGLAGGGDTQYF
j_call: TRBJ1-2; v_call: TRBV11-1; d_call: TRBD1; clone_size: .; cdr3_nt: TGTGCCAGCAGCCCGGGACAGGGGCCCCGAGGAGGCTACACCTTC; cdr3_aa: CASSPGQGPRGGYTF
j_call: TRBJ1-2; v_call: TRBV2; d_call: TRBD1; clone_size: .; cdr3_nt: TGTGCCAGCAGGGGGGACAGGACTAACTATGGCTACACCTTC; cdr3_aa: CASRGDRTNYGYTF
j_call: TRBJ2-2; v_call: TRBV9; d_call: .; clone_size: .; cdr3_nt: TGTGCCAGCAGTCCGAGAGGGGACTGGAACACCGGGGAGCTGTTTTTT; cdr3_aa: CASSPRGDWNTGELFF
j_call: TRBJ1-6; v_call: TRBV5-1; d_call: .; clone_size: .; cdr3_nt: TGCGCCAGCAGCGTCTATAATTCACCCCTCCACTTT; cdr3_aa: CASSVYNSPLHF
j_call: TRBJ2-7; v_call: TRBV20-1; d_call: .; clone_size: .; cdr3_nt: TGCAGTGCTCCCAGGGTTGACGAGCAGTACTTC; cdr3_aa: CSAPRVDEQYF
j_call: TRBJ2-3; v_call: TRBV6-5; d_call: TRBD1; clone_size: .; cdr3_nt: TGTGCCAGCAGAGCGACAGGGGGCGGCACAGATACGCAGTATTTT; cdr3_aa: CASRATGGGTDTQYF
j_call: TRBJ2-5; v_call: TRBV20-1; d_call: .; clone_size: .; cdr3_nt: TGCAGTGCCCCCCGCTGGGGGGATCAAGAGACCCAGTACTTC; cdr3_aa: CSAPRWGDQETQYF
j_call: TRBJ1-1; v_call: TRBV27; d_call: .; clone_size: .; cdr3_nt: TGTGCCAGCAGTTTGAGGGGTTGGTGGAACACTGAAGCTTTCTTT; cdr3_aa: CASSLRGWWNTEAFF
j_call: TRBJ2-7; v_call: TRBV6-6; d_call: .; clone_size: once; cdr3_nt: TGTGCCAGCAGTTCCCTCCTAGGGGTGGGGGGAGGCGAGCAGTACTTC; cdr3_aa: CASSSLLGVGGGEQYF
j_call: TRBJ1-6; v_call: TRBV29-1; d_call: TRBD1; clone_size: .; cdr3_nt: TGCAGCGTGGGACAGGGGGCCAGTTCACCCCTCCACTTT; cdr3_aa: CSVGQGASSPLHF
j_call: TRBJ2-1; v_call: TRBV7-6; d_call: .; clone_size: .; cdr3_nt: TGTGCCAGCAGCTTCCTTGCGTGGAATGAGCAGTTCTTC; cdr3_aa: CASSFLAWNEQFF
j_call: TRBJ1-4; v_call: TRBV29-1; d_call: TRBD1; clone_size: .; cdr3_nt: TGCAGCGTACGTGGACAGGGGGATGAAAAACTGTTTTTT; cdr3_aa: CSVRGQGDEKLFF
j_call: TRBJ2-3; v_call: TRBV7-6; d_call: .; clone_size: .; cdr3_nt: TGTGCCAGCAGCTTACAATCGGGGGCACGCACAGATACGCAGTATTTT; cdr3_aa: CASSLQSGARTDTQYF
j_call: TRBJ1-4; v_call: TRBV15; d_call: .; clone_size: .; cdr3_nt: TGTGCCACCAGCAGAGTAGAAAGACGGAATAATGAAAAACTGTTTTTT; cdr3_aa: CATSRVERRNNEKLFF
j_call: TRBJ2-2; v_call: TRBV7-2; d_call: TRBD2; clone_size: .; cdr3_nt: TGTGCCAGCAGCCCATTAGCGGGGGGATGGACCGGGGAGCTGTTTTTT; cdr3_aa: CASSPLAGGWTGELFF
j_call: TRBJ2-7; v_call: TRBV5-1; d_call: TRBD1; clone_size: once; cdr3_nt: TGCGCCAGCAGCTTGGGGGGGGCCTGGACAGGGAGCACCTACGAGCAGTACTTC; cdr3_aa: CASSLGGAWTGSTYEQYF
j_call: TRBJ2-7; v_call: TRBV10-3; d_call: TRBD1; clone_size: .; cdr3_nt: TGTGCCATCAGTGAGGGACAGGGGTACGAGCAGTACTTC; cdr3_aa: CAISEGQGYEQYF
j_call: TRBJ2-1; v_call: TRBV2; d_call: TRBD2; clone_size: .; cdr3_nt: TGTGCCGGATCCTCTAGCGGGGGGGACAATGAGCAGTTCTTC; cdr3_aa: CAGSSSGGDNEQFF
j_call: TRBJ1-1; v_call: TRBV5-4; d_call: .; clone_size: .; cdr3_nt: TGTGCCAGCAGCCCCGGACTCACCGAGAGCACTGAAGCTTTCTTT; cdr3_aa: CASSPGLTESTEAFF
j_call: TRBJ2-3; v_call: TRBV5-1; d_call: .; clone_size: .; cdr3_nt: TGCGCCAGCAGCCCCCGGGACGGAGGAGATACGCAGTATTTT; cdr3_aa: CASSPRDGGDTQYF
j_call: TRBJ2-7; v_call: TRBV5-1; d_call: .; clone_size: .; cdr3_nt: TGCGCCAGCAGCGGGGATCTCACCTACGAGCAGTACTTC; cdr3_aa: CASSGDLTYEQYF
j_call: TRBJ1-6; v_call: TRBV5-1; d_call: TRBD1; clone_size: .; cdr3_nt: TGCGCCAGCAGCCCGGAGGGACAGGGTCTTTCACCCCTCCACTTT; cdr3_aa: CASSPEGQGLSPLHF
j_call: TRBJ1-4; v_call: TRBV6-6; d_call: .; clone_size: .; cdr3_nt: TGTGCCAGCAGTTACTCAGCGGACACTGTGGAAAAACTGTTTTTT; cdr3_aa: CASSYSADTVEKLFF
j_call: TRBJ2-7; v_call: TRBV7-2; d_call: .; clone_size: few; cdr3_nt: TGTGCCAGCAGCCGTAGGCAGGGAACTTACGAGCAGTACTTC; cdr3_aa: CASSRRQGTYEQYF
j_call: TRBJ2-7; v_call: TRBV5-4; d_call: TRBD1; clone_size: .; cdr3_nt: TGTGCCAGCAGCTTGGGGACAGGGTACTCCTACGAGCAGTACTTC; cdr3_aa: CASSLGTGYSYEQYF
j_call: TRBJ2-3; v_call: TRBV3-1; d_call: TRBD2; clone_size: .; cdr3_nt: TGTGCCAGCAGCCAAGATTTCTCGAGCGGGGGCACAGATACGCAGTATTTT; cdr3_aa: CASSQDFSSGGTDTQYF
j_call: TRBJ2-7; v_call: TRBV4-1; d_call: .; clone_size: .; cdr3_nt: TGCGCCAGCAGCCAAGAAAGGAGCTCCTACGAGCAGTACTTC; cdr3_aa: CASSQERSSYEQYF
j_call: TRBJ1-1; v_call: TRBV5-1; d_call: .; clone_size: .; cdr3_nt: TGCGCCAGCAGCGTTAGTCGGGGGAACACTGAAGCTTTCTTT; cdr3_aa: CASSVSRGNTEAFF
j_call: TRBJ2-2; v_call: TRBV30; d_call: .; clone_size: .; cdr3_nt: TGTGCCTGGAGTACCAGAGGAGCCATGAACACCGGGGAGCTGTTTTTT; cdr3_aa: CAWSTRGAMNTGELFF
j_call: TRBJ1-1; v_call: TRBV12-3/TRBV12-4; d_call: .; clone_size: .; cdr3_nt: TGTGCCAGCAGTTTATTGGGGGCTACTGAAGCTTTCTTT; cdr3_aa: CASSLLGATEAFF